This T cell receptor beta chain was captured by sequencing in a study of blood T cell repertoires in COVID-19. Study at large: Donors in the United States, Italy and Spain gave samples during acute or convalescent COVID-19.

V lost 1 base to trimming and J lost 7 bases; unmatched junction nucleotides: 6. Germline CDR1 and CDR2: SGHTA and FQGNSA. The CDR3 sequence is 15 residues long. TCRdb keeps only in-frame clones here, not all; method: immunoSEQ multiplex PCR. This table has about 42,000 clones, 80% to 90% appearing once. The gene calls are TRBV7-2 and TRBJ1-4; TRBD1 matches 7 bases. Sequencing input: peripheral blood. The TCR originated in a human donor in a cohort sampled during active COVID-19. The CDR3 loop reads CASSLGKGGGEKLFF. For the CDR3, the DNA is TGTGCCAGCAGCTTAGGGAAAGGGGGCGGTGAAAAACTGTTTTTT.